This TCR beta chain was captured by sequencing in a study of cytomegalovirus exposure and HLA in healthy donors. Study information: A prior study identified approximately 120 million unique TCR beta sequences from about 179 million T cells.

Germline V gene lookup returns CDR1 SGHAT and CDR2 FQNNGV. Trimming shortened V by 5 bases and J by 6 bases, and 11 bases separated the two germline ends. The CDR3 runs to 13 residues. General observations from the study: A later analysis reportedly found that, within productive TCRs, an Asian-associated ancestry cluster had fewer N-insertions than the mean observed across the roughly 690 donors. Specificity of a few CMV-associated chains for CMV antigens was verified in vitro. Being indistinguishable, some V segments were excluded, TRBV6-2 and TRBV6-3 among them.

Regarding this clone: Its antigen is unidentified.

13 Jbeta primers and 60 Vbeta primers were used for the PCR. The repertoire was sequenced with immunoSEQ multiplex PCR; TCRdb's copy has only in-frame clones and lacks some. Its table records some 110,000 clones. The receptor was derived from a man aged 25 to 40 in good health and CMV-seronegative. Sequences were obtained from PBMCs. The chain combines TRBV11-2 with TRBJ1-5, with a tentative D call TRBD1 (6 bases). The CDR3 DNA reads as TGTGCCAGCAGCGCCCACAGGGCTCAGCCCCAGCATTTT. Translating gives CASSAHRAQPQHF.